The 18 T cell receptor beta chains in this list originate from one sample, sequenced in a study of blood T cell repertoires in COVID-19. Repertoires were generated with immunoSEQ multiplex PCR, while TCRdb's copy carries only in-frame clones and drops some. The top ten hold roughly 9% of the sample, which has 150,000 or so clones, 75% to 80% seen once. Sequences were obtained from peripheral blood. Receptors were obtained from a woman aged 45-65 years with active or convalescent COVID-19.

The chain joins TRBV3-1 (or the pseudogene TRBV3-2) to TRBJ2-7, with a weak D call TRBD1 (5 bases). The CDR3 runs to 14 residues. Per germline, CDR1 LGHDT and CDR2 YNNKEL (reference sequence). Trimming left V 3 bases short and J 7 bases short, with 16 bases between. The CDR3 sequence is CASSHTDTFGEQYF. For the CDR3, the DNA is TGTGCCAGCAGCCACACGGACACCTTTGGGGAGCAGTACTTC.

This chain joins TRBV5-6 and TRBJ2-5, with D perhaps matching TRBD2 (6 bases). Trimming pared 2 bases from V and 0 bases from J, leaving 17 bases between. CDR1 and CDR2 from the germline V gene are SGHDT and YYEEEE. The CDR3 loop spans 17 amino acids. The CDR3 DNA reads as TGTGCCAGCAGCTTCCGCGGGATGGGGGAGTACCAAGAGACCCAGTACTTC. Its translation is CASSFRGMGEYQETQYF.

This chain links TRBV25-1 with TRBJ2-4; no clear D. V was cut by 4 bases and J by 1 base, with 8 bases left in between. Germline V gene sequence: CDR1 MGHDK, CDR2 SYGVNS. This CDR3 spans 14 amino acids. The CDR3 DNA reads TGTGCCAGCAGTGGGTTGCGTGCCAAAAACATTCAGTACTTC. It specifies CASSGLRAKNIQYF.

V and J are TRBV18 and TRBJ2-7; D is unclear. This CDR3 spans 13 amino acids. V lost 2 bases and J 3 bases, leaving 8 bases between the germline ends. Germline-derived CDR1 and CDR2 are KGHSH and LQKENI. CDR3: CASSPNTVYEQYF. CDR3 sequence (DNA): TGTGCCAGCTCACCAAATACGGTCTACGAGCAGTACTTC.

The J gene is TRBJ2-3, the V gene TRBV5-1; maybe TRBD2 (5 bases). Germline V gene lookup returns CDR1 SGHRS and CDR2 YFSETQ. Trimming stripped 7 bases from V and 0 bases from J, with 12 bases between. This CDR3 has 14 amino acids. The CDR3 DNA sequence: TGCGCCAGCGGGTGGGCGGGTAGCACAGATACGCAGTATTTT. Translated, it gives CASGWAGSTDTQYF.

This chain joins TRBV24-1 and TRBJ2-1; the D is unclear. With 4 bases removed from V and 6 bases from J, the gap between germline ends came to 12 bases. The length of the CDR3 is 14 residues. The V gene's germline CDR1 is KGHDR and CDR2 SFDVKD. The CDR3 DNA follows: TGTGCCACCAGTGAGGGCCGCGTCCCCAATGAGCAGTTCTTC. Its protein is CATSEGRVPNEQFF.

In its sample, this clone was seen once. This chain uses TRBV18 with TRBJ1-2; 8 bases agree with TRBD1. Germline V gene sequence: CDR1 KGHSH, CDR2 LQKENI. This CDR3 has 13 amino acids. Trimming took 5 bases from V and 3 from J; bases not matched to a gene: 2. CDR3 region: CASSMDRDYGYTF. The CDR3 DNA reads as TGTGCCAGCTCAATGGACAGGGACTATGGCTACACCTTC.

The chain combines TRBV3-1 (or the pseudogene TRBV3-2) with TRBJ2-7, with 7 bases identical to TRBD1. The CDR3 has 15 residues. Germline V CDR1 and CDR2: LGHDT, YNNKEL (reference sequence). V shed 5 bases, J shed 5 bases, and the junction held 12 bases outside the gene matches. This CDR3 is CASSSRRQGSNEQYF. Here the CDR3 DNA reads TGTGCCAGCAGCTCCCGTCGACAGGGATCGAACGAGCAGTACTTC.

This clone has more than one count but fewer than ten. A junction end diverges from the germline sequence, so it may reflect a read error. V is TRBV13 and J is TRBJ2-3; tentatively, D is TRBD1 (6 bases). Germline-derived CDR1 and CDR2 are PRHDT and FYEKMQ (reference sequence). The CDR3 is 15 residues long. For the CDR3, the DNA is TGTGCCAGCAGTTTAGCTGGACAGAGAAGAGATACGCAGTATTTT. Translation: CASSLAGQRRDTQYF.

This sequence joins TRBV10-1 and TRBJ1-4, with 7 bases lining up with TRBD1. Looked up from germline, CDR1 is WNHNN and CDR2 is SYGVQD (reference sequence). The CDR3 totals 17 residues. J lost 0 bases, V lost 6 bases, and 10 bases had no gene match. The CDR3 DNA sequence: TGCGCCAGCAGAAACAACCGGGACAGCCCAACTAATGAAAAACTGTTTTTT. This gives the protein CASRNNRDSPTNEKLFF.

V usage is TRBV6-1 and J usage is TRBJ1-3, with a weak D call TRBD1 (5 bases). Per the germline V gene, CDR1 is MNHNS and CDR2 is SASEGT. There are 16 residues in the CDR3. Between the trimmed V and J ends, which lost 4 bases and 0 bases, there was a span of 13 bases. CDR3 DNA sequence: TGTGCCAGCAGTGCTAGTAGGGGCGGCTCTGGAAACACCATATATTTT. The encoded protein is CASSASRGGSGNTIYF.

The chain has TRBV18 and TRBJ1-1, with TRBD1 matching over 9 bases. Germline V lookup: CDR1 KGHSH, CDR2 LQKENI. The CDR3 totals 15 residues. Trimming removed 5 bases from V and 7 bases from J; junction bases left unmatched: 11. The CDR3 reads CASSTNRGQGSEAFF. The CDR3 coding sequence is TGTGCCAGCTCAACAAACAGGGGGCAAGGGAGTGAAGCTTTCTTT.

V usage is TRBV29-1 and J usage is TRBJ1-1; D uncertain. This CDR3 is 13 amino acids long. Deletions cut 7 bases from V and 3 bases from J, with 15 bases between. Looked up from germline, CDR1 is SQVTM and CDR2 is ANQGSEA. The CDR3 region is CSASSTSDTEAFF. In nucleotides, the CDR3 is TGCAGCGCGTCCTCGACATCCGACACTGAAGCTTTCTTT.

The chain carries TRBV5-1 and TRBJ2-5, with 7 bases fitting TRBD1. This CDR3 is 12 amino acids long. J was trimmed by 5 bases and V by 6 bases; bases with no gene match: 4. CDR1 is SGHRS, CDR2 YFSETQ, per germline. The CDR3, as DNA: TGCGCCAGCACAGGGGGTGGGGAGACCCAGTACTTC. Protein product: CASTGGGETQYF.

In its sample, this clone was seen once. The V and J genes are TRBV5-1 and TRBJ1-2; D is possibly TRBD1 (5 bases). This CDR3 contains 15 residues. Per the germline V gene, CDR1 is SGHRS and CDR2 is YFSETQ. The germline V and J ends were trimmed by 0 bases and 6 bases, with 15 bases remaining between them. As DNA, the CDR3 is TGCGCCAGCAGCTTGGATCAGGGCGTGGGTGATGGCTACACCTTC. This encodes CASSLDQGVGDGYTF. Drawing the rest from reference TRBV5-1 and TRBJ1-2, the complete variable domain is KAGVTQTPRYLIKTRGQQVTLSCSPISGHRSVSWYQQTPGQGLQFLFEYFSETQRNKGNFPGRFSGRQFSNSRSEMNVSTLELGDSALYLCASSLDQGVGDGYTFGSGTRLTVV.

The V and J genes are TRBV6-5 and TRBJ1-6, with 8 bases identical to TRBD1. V lost 6 bases, J lost 9 bases, and 7 bases stayed unmatched. This CDR3 is 14 amino acids long. CDR1 and CDR2 from the germline V gene are MNHEY and SVGAGI. CDR3 nucleotide sequence: TGTGCCAGCAGCTCAGGGGGCGTGGGTTCACCCCTCCACTTT. Encoded protein: CASSSGGVGSPLHF.

This clone was detected only once. V is TRBV30 and J is TRBJ1-4; 7 bases line up with TRBD1. The CDR3 spans 15 residues. Germline loops: CDR1 GTSNPN, CDR2 SVGIG (reference sequence). V lost 2 bases and J lost 10; bases outside the gene matches: 13. CDR3 coding DNA: TGTGCCTGGAGTCCACGGGACAGATCCTTTGGAAAACTGTTTTTT. This translates into CAWSPRDRSFGKLFF. The whole variable domain, filled in from reference TRBV30 and TRBJ1-4, reads SQTIHQWPATLVQPVGSPLSLECTVEGTSNPNLYWYRQAAGRGLQLLFYSVGIGQISSEVPQNLSASRPQDRQFILSSKKLLLSDSGFYLCAWSPRDRSFGKLFFGSGTQLSVL.

This clone occurred a few times. V gene TRBV6-4 combines with J gene TRBJ2-5, with 8 nucleotides matching TRBD2. The CDR3 spans 14 residues. The J segment lost 5 bases and the V segment lost 5 bases, leaving 7 bases of the junction unmatched. The germline V gene has CDR1 MRHNA and CDR2 SNTAGT. The CDR3 reads CASSWPGGQETQYF. The CDR3 region has the DNA TGTGCCAGCAGTTGGCCGGGGGGGCAGGAGACCCAGTACTTC.